Reported below is one T cell receptor beta chain. Its binding antigen is unknown. No qualities accompany the bases; no much larger clone lies one base away. The data belong to a study of blood T cell repertoires in COVID-19 (TCRdb year 2020). For the wider study: Collaborator samples came from the United States, Italy and Spain and covered acute and convalescent phases of COVID-19. The repertoires were made available in a free public database intended to serve as a resource for research on the immune response to SARS-CoV-2. The dataset comprised deeply sampled blood TCRbeta repertoires from subjects exposed to, actively infected with, or recovered from COVID-19. The samples were drawn from two sources: the first 160 participants of the ongoing ImmuneRACE study, and 1,200 or so subjects contributed by 6 global collaborators. Where HLA class I and class II types were available, the types were taken from metadata supplied by the sample provider, not from assay-based typing. Nearly every sample came with metadata listing a de-identified subject ID, COVID-19 status, age in years and sex. The material from the prospective study consisted of cDNA or gDNA derived from T cells, B-cell-depleted T cells, or PBMCs. Findings and caveats that apply to the study as a whole: The quantity of clinical and demographic metadata differed by source and by participant and was supplied without curation.

Participants in the prospective study were aged about 18 to 100 years, lived in over 20 United States geographic areas, and enrolled through a virtual design. Cohort assignment in the prospective study relied on participant-reported clinical history from a screening survey and a study questionnaire. Each participant in the prospective study had whole blood, serum and a nasopharyngeal or oropharyngeal swab collected by mobile phlebotomists. Over a roughly 2-month period, participants in the prospective study had the option of providing additional blood draws and questionnaires. Blood samples from the prospective study were shipped frozen or at room temperature prior to DNA extraction. The immunoSEQ Assay, a bias-controlled multiplex PCR, was used to amplify TCRbeta CDR3 regions from genomic DNA. The authors' analysis ran thus. The number of nucleated cells in each sample was estimated by amplification of reference gene primers within the assay. To quantify the absolute abundance of each unique TCRbeta CDR3 rearrangement, sequence reads were collapsed and filtered. For each sample, productive Simpson clonality was calculated as the square root of Simpson's diversity index over productive rearrangements. Drawn from immuneACCESS, this table holds only the in-frame rearrangements with V and J called that TCRdb kept. Clones are partly lost; checked studies trace under half to an unresolved V gene and leave the rest unexplained. From that table come the V and J calls and clone size; the DNA was used to work out D and trimming. The sample data list about 200,000 clones, and about 76% of these were observed just once. The ten biggest clones cover about 9.8% of the sample.

From the cysteine through the phenylalanine, the CDR3 covers 13 amino acids. The kept DNA is CDR3 alone, 39 bases in frame from the first base. The germline V gene supplies CDR1 SGHTS and CDR2 YDEGEE. V was cut back by 1 base and J by 9 bases, leaving a gap of 11 bases between them. The sequenced material came from PBMCs or T cells enriched from blood (not recorded which). The chain links TRBV5-8 with TRBJ2-1; TRBD2 could be the D gene, as 7 bases match. The sequence came from a woman aged 45-65 years with acute COVID-19. CDR3 reads: CASSLYGGLEQFF. In nucleotide form, the sequence is TGTGCCAGCAGCTTGTACGGGGGGCTTGAGCAGTTCTTC.